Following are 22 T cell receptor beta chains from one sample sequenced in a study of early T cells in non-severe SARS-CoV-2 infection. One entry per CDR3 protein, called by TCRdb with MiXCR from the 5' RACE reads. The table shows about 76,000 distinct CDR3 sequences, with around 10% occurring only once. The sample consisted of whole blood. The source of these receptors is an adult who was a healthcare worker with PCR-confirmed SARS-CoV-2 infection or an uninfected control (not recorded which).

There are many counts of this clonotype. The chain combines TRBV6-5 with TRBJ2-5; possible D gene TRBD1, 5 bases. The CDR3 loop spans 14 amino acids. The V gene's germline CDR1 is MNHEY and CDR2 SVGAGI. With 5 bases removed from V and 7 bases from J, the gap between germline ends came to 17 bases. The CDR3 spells CASSQDRIPRTQYF. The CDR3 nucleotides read TGTGCCAGCAGTCAAGACAGAATCCCCAGGACCCAGTACTTC.

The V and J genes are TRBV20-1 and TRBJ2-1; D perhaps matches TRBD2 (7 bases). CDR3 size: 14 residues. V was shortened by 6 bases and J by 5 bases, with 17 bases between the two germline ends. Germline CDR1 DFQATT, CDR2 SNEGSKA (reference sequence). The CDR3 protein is CSAFLGGANNEQFF. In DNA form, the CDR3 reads TGCAGTGCGTTCCTGGGGGGGGCCAACAATGAGCAGTTCTTC.

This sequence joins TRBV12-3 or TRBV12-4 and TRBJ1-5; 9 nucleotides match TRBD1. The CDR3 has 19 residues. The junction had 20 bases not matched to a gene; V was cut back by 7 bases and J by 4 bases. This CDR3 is CASTSAGTGFFSLNQPQHF. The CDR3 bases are TGTGCCAGCACTTCCGCCGGGACAGGGTTTTTCTCTTTAAATCAGCCCCAGCATTTT.

CDR3 DNA sequence: TGTGCCAGCAGCGCGGGCGCCCAGCAAGAGACCCAGTACTTC. Protein sequence: CASSAGAQQETQYF. J is TRBJ2-5 and V is TRBV9, with D hard to call. The CDR3 is 14 residues long. V lost 3 bases to trimming and J lost 2 bases, with 11 bases between them. Germline CDR1 is SGDLS and CDR2 is YYNGEE.

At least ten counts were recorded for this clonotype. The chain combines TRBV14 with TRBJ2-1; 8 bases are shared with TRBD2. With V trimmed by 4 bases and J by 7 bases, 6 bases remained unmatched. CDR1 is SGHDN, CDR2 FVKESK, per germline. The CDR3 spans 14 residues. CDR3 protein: CASSRAGAVNEQFF. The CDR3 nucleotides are TGTGCCAGCAGCCGAGCGGGGGCGGTGAATGAGCAGTTCTTC.

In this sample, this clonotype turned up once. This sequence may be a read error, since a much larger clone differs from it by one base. CDR3 DNA: TGCGCCAGCAGCTTAGTCGGGGGGCCAAGCACAGATAAGCAGTATTTT. This sequence encodes CASSLVGGPSTDKQYF. The V call is TRBV5-1, the J call TRBJ2-3, with D perhaps TRBD2 (7 bases). Germline V gene sequence: CDR1 SGHRS, CDR2 YFSETQ. The CDR3 totals 16 residues.

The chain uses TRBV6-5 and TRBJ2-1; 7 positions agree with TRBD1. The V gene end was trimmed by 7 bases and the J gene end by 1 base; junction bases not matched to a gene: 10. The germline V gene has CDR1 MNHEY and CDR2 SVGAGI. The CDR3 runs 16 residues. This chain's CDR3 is CASNARQGMSYNEQFF. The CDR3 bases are TGTGCCAGCAACGCGAGACAGGGTATGTCCTACAATGAGCAGTTCTTC.

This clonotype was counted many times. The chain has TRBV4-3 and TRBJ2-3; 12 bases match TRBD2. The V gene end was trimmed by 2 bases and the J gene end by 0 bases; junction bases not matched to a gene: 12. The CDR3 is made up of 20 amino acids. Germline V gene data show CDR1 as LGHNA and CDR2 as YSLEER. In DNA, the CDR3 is TGCGCCAGCAGCCAAACGACTAGCGGGGGAATATCCCTTAGCACAGATACGCAGTATTTT. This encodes CASSQTTSGGISLSTDTQYF.

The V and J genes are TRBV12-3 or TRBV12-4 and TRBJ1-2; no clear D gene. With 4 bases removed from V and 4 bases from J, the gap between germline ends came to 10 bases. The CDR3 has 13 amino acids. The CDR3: CASSSPGPYGYTF. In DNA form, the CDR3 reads TGTGCCAGCAGTTCCCCAGGTCCCTATGGCTACACCTTC.

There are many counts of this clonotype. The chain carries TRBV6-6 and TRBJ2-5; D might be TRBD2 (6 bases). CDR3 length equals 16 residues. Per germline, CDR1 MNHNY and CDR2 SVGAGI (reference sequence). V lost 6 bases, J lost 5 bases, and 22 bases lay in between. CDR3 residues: CASSPLGRGIAETQYF. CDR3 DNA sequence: TGTGCCAGCAGCCCCCTGGGCCGGGGGATTGCGGAGACCCAGTACTTC.

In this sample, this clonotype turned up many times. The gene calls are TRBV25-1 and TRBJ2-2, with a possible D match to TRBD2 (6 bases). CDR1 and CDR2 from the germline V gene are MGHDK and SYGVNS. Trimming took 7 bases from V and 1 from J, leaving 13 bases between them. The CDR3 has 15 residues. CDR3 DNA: TGTGCCAGCACCAGATCGGGGGTGAACACCGGGGAGCTGTTTTTT. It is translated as CASTRSGVNTGELFF.

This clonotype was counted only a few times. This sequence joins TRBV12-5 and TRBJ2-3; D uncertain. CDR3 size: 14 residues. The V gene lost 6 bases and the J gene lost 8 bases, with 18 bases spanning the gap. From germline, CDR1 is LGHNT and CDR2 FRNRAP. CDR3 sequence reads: CASGEPIATGTQYF. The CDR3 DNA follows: TGTGCTAGTGGCGAACCAATCGCAACCGGTACGCAGTATTTT.

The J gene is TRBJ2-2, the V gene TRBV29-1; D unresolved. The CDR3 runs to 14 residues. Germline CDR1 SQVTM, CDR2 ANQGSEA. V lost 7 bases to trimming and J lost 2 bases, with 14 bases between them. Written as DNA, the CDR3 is TGCAGCGGAGGAACCGATTCCAACACCGGGGAGCTGTTTTTT. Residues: CSGGTDSNTGELFF.

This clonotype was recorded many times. The CDR3 DNA reads TGTGCCACCAGCACCAGGGGGTCGGGACAGCCCCAGCATTTT. It codes for CATSTRGSGQPQHF. The chain has TRBV15 and TRBJ1-5; 7 nucleotides match TRBD1. The V gene end was trimmed by 4 bases and the J gene end by 7 bases; junction bases not matched to a gene: 7. The CDR3 is made up of 14 amino acids. Germline CDR1 is LNHNV and CDR2 is YYDKDF (reference sequence).

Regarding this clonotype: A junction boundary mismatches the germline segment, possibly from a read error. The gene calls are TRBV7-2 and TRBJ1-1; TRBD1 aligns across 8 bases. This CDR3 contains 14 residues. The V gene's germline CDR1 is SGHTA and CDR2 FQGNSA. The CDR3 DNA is TGTGCCAGCAGCCCGAATGGACAGGGCACTGAAGTTTTCTTT. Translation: CASSPNGQGTEVFF.

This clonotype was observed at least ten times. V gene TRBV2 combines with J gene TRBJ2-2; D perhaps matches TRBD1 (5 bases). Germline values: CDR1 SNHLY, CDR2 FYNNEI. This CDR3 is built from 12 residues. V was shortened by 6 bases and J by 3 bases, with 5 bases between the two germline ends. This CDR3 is CASRGDTGELFF. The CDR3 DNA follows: TGTGCCAGCAGAGGGGACACCGGGGAGCTGTTTTTT. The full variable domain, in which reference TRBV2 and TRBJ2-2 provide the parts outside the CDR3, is EPEVTQTPSHQVTQMGQEVILRCVPISNHLYFYWYRQILGQKVEFLVSFYNNEISEKSEIFDDQFSVERPDGSNFTLKIRSTKLEDSAMYFCASRGDTGELFFGEGSRLTVL.

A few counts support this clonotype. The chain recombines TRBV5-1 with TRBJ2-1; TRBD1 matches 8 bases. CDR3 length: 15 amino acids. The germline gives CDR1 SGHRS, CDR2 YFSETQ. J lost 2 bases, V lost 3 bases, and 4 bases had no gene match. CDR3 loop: CASSSTGQAYNEQFF. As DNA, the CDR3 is TGCGCCAGCAGCTCGACGGGACAGGCCTACAATGAGCAGTTCTTC. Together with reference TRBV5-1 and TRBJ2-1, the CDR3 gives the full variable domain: KAGVTQTPRYLIKTRGQQVTLSCSPISGHRSVSWYQQTPGQGLQFLFEYFSETQRNKGNFPGRFSGRQFSNSRSEMNVSTLELGDSALYLCASSSTGQAYNEQFFGPGTRLTVL.

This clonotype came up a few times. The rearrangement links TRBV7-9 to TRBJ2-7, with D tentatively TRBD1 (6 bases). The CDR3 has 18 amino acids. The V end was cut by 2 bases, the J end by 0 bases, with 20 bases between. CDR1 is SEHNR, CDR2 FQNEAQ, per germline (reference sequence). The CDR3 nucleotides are TGTGCCAGCAGCTTACCCCTAAGGGACACACAGAGCTCCTACGAGCAGTACTTC. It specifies CASSLPLRDTQSSYEQYF.

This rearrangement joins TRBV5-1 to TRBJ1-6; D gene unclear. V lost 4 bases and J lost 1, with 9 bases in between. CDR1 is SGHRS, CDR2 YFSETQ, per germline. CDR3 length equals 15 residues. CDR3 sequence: CASSADGSYNSPLHF. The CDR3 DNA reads TGCGCCAGCAGCGCCGACGGGTCCTATAATTCACCCCTCCACTTT.

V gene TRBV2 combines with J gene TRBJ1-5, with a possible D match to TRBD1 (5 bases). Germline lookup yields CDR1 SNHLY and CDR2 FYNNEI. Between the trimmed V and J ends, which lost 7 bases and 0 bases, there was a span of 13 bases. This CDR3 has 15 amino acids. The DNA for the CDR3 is TGTGCCAGCAAAGGGGACCTCGTTAGCAATCAGCCCCAGCATTTT. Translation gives CASKGDLVSNQPQHF.

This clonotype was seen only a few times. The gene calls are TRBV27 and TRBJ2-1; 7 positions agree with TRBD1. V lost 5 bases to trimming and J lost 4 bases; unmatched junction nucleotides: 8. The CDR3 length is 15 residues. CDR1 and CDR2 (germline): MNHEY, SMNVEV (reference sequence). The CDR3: CASSDRAWGYNEQFF. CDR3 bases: TGTGCCAGCAGTGACAGGGCCTGGGGGTACAATGAGCAGTTCTTC.

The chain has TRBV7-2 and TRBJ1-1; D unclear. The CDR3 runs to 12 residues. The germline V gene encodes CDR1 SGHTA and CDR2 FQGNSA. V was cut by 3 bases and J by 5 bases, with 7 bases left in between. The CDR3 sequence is CASSFGPTEAFF. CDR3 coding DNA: TGTGCCAGCAGCTTTGGACCGACTGAAGCTTTCTTT.